These 6 T cell receptor beta chains came from one sample sequenced in a study of T cell repertoires in cytomegalovirus infection (dated by TCRdb to between 2018 and 2020). TCRdb shows the sequencer as Illumina HiSeq 1500. Starting from the raw public reads, TCRdb applied fastp trimming at Q25, assembled clones with MiXCR and retained in-frame beta chains. For every CDR3 protein sequence, its rows merge into one entry that carries the most common genes and DNA. In all, the sample holds 400,000 or so distinct CDR3 sequences, and 31% of those were seen once. The ten largest account for 12% to 15% of the sample. Material for sequencing was PBMCs. Receptor source: a human donor in good health (CMV status not recorded). Some clones in this sample may be carry-over from other donors' samples.

The chain uses TRBV4-1 and TRBJ2-2; 10 bases match TRBD2. The junction had 8 bases not matched to a gene; V was cut back by 4 bases and J by 0 bases. From germline, CDR1 is MGHRA and CDR2 YSYEKL. The CDR3 runs 18 residues. The CDR3 DNA follows: TGCGCCAGCAGCCTTAGCGGGGGGAGGGTCCCGAACACCGGGGAGCTGTTTTTT. It codes for CASSLSGGRVPNTGELFF.

This clonotype was found a few times. The chain links TRBV7-9 to TRBJ2-2; D gene uncertain. Germline V gene sequence: CDR1 SEHNR, CDR2 FQNEAQ (reference sequence). Trimming removed 0 bases at V and 0 bases at J, with 8 bases between. The length of the CDR3 is 16 residues. This CDR3 reads CASSLAQDPNTGELFF. The CDR3 coding sequence is TGTGCCAGCAGCTTAGCGCAGGATCCGAACACCGGGGAGCTGTTTTTT.

The gene calls are TRBV20-1 and TRBJ2-7, with 10 bases matching TRBD1. The CDR3 is made up of 15 amino acids. V lost 3 bases, J lost 2 bases, and 7 bases stayed unmatched. Germline V gene sequence: CDR1 DFQATT, CDR2 SNEGSKA (reference sequence). CDR3 coding DNA: TGCAGTGCTAGCCATCGGGACAGGGGAGCCTACGAGCAGTACTTC. Translation gives CSASHRDRGAYEQYF.

The table lists this clonotype with a few counts. This rearrangement joins TRBV6-6 to TRBJ1-2; tentative D call: TRBD1 (6 bases). The CDR3 is 12 residues long. V was cut by 10 bases and J by 4 bases, with 13 bases left in between. The germline V gene has CDR1 MNHNY and CDR2 SVGAGI (reference sequence). Here the CDR3 reads CATRTVIYGYTF. The CDR3 nucleotides read TGTGCCACCCGGACAGTAATCTATGGCTACACCTTC.

In this sample, this clonotype turned up a few times. This chain uses TRBV18 with TRBJ2-3, with D possibly TRBD2 on 5 matching bases. CDR1 is KGHSH, CDR2 LQKENI, per germline. V lost 3 bases to trimming and J lost 0 bases, with 10 bases between them. The CDR3 extends over 15 amino acids. The CDR3: CASSPNEGSTDTQYF. The DNA for the CDR3 is TGTGCCAGCTCACCTAACGAGGGCAGCACAGATACGCAGTATTTT.

This clonotype was seen at least ten times. The CDR3 sequence: CASSRMTGGADTQYF. The CDR3 region has the DNA TGTGCCAGCAGCCGAATGACAGGGGGCGCAGATACGCAGTATTTT. J is TRBJ2-3 and V is TRBV7-2; 10 positions agree with TRBD1. CDR3 length: 15 amino acids. CDR1 is SGHTA, CDR2 FQGNSA, per germline. The V segment lost 5 bases and the J segment 4 bases; nucleotides outside the gene matches: 6.